A selection of T cell receptor beta chains follows, all from one sample in a study of T cell repertoires in cytomegalovirus infection. In TCRdb, the reads were re-called with MiXCR into one record per CDR3 protein. Of around 900,000 distinct CDR3 sequences detected, approximately 30% appear once; the ten largest clones hold around an eighth. These TCRs are of unknown antigen specificity. The sequencing here drew on cultured CD8+ T cells from PBMCs, taken from culture after CMV antigen stimulation. These receptors were taken from a human donor in good health (CMV status not recorded). Some clones in this sample may be carry-over from other donors' samples. CDR3s include the opening cysteine and the closing phenylalanine or tryptophan. The D gene is left open where the match is weak. The listing skips clone size in some rows; elsewhere it reads once, few, many or a size class.

D gene: -
clone size: -
CDR3 length: 13
J gene: TRBJ1-2
V gene: TRBV9
CDR3 DNA: TGTGCCAACAGCCCGACAGCTCAGTATGGCTACACCTTC
CDR3 protein: CANSPTAQYGYTF

D gene: -
clone size: few
CDR3 length: 12
J gene: TRBJ1-2
V gene: TRBV20-1
CDR3 DNA: TGCAGTGCTAGAGGGGAGGCGGATGGCTACACCTTC
CDR3 protein: CSARGEADGYTF

D gene: TRBD2
clone size: -
CDR3 length: 16
J gene: TRBJ2-5
V gene: TRBV6-2/TRBV6-3
CDR3 DNA: TGTGCCAGCAGTTACTCCGGACTAGAGGTACAAGAGACCCTGTACTTC
CDR3 protein: CASSYSGLEVQETLYF

D gene: -
clone size: few
CDR3 length: 16
J gene: TRBJ1-2
V gene: TRBV20-1
CDR3 DNA: TGCAGTGCTCGCAAGGGGCGACTCTTAGCTAACTATGGCTACACCTTC
CDR3 protein: CSARKGRLLANYGYTF

D gene: TRBD2
clone size: -
CDR3 length: 16
J gene: TRBJ2-1
V gene: TRBV5-6
CDR3 DNA: TGTGCCAGCAGCTTGGCTAGCGGGTTCCCCTACAATGAGCAGTTCTTC
CDR3 protein: CASSLASGFPYNEQFF

D gene: -
clone size: many
CDR3 length: 16
J gene: TRBJ2-1
V gene: TRBV7-2
CDR3 DNA: TGTGCCAGCAGCACGCGGGACTCCCCTTCCTACAATGAGCAGTTCTTC
CDR3 protein: CASSTRDSPSYNEQFF

D gene: TRBD1
clone size: -
CDR3 length: 14
J gene: TRBJ1-1
V gene: TRBV12-3/TRBV12-4
CDR3 DNA: TGTGCCAGCCACCCGACAGGGGGGTACACTGAAGCTTTCTTT
CDR3 protein: CASHPTGGYTEAFF

D gene: -
clone size: -
CDR3 length: 13
J gene: TRBJ1-1
V gene: TRBV15
CDR3 DNA: TGTGCCACCAGCACCCCTCCCAAGGCTGAAGCTTTCTTT
CDR3 protein: CATSTPPKAEAFF

D gene: TRBD1
clone size: few
CDR3 length: 17
J gene: TRBJ1-6
V gene: TRBV9
CDR3 DNA: TGTGCCAGCAGCCCAGGGAGGGCAGGGGGTTTCAATTCACCCCTCCACTTT
CDR3 protein: CASSPGRAGGFNSPLHF

D gene: -
clone size: few
CDR3 length: 14
J gene: TRBJ2-2
V gene: TRBV2
CDR3 DNA: TGTGCCAGCGGGGCGAGAGGGGTCACCGGGGAGCTGTTTTTT
CDR3 protein: CASGARGVTGELFF

D gene: TRBD2
clone size: few
CDR3 length: 17
J gene: TRBJ2-5
V gene: TRBV15
CDR3 DNA: TGTGCCACCAGCAGAGATGTGGTAGCGGGCCTCCAAGAGACCCAGTACTTC
CDR3 protein: CATSRDVVAGLQETQYF

D gene: -
clone size: few
CDR3 length: 13
J gene: TRBJ1-1
V gene: TRBV15
CDR3 DNA: TGTGCCACCAGCAGAGATCTGCCCACTGAAGCTTTCTTT
CDR3 protein: CATSRDLPTEAFF

D gene: TRBD1
clone size: few
CDR3 length: 14
J gene: TRBJ1-1
V gene: TRBV7-9
CDR3 DNA: TGTGCCAGCAGCTTGACAGGGGTGGTTACTGAAGCTTTCTTT
CDR3 protein: CASSLTGVVTEAFF

D gene: TRBD2
clone size: -
CDR3 length: 14
J gene: TRBJ2-3
V gene: TRBV27
CDR3 DNA: TGTGCCAGCAGTGGGGGGGACAGCACAGATACGCAGTATTTT
CDR3 protein: CASSGGDSTDTQYF

D gene: TRBD1
clone size: few
CDR3 length: 23
J gene: TRBJ2-2
V gene: TRBV4-1
CDR3 DNA: TGCGCCAGCAGCCAAGATCCTTATACCGGGACAGGGTACTCCATTGATCACACCGGGGAGCTGTTTTTT
CDR3 protein: CASSQDPYTGTGYSIDHTGELFF

D gene: -
clone size: -
CDR3 length: 14
J gene: TRBJ2-5
V gene: TRBV27
CDR3 DNA: TGTGCCAGCAGTCCCCTCGCAGAGAGGGAGACCCAGTACTTC
CDR3 protein: CASSPLAERETQYF

D gene: TRBD2
clone size: many
CDR3 length: 17
J gene: TRBJ2-3
V gene: TRBV7-2
CDR3 DNA: TGTGCCAGCAGCCGGAGGACTAGCGGGAGTAGCACAGATACGCAGTATTTT
CDR3 protein: CASSRRTSGSSTDTQYF